The present entry profiles one T cell receptor (beta chain) with its context. Sequenced by immunoSEQ multiplex PCR; TCRdb stores in-frame clones only, minus some. The sample has 90,000 to 130,000 clones; 70% to 85% are singletons. The sample originates from a study of control samples from healthy donors and cancer patients. This clonotype was obtained from a young man in good health. The sample comprised blood.

This chain's CDR3 is CASSAGEGRSYGYTF. The CDR3 DNA is TGCGCCAGCAGCGCCGGCGAGGGGCGCTCCTATGGCTACACCTTC. The rearrangement uses TRBV5-1 and TRBJ1-2, with D perhaps matching TRBD1 (5 bases). With 4 bases removed from V and 4 bases from J, the gap between germline ends came to 17 bases. Germline V CDR1 and CDR2: SGHRS, YFSETQ. This CDR3 has 15 amino acids.